These T cell receptor beta chains were read from a single sample in a study of graft-versus-host responses after intestinal transplantation. Their specific antigens are unknown. Here immunoSEQ multiplex PCR was the method, and the copy in TCRdb shows in-frame clones only, minus some. The sample lists 38,000 or so clones, roughly 95% occurring once. The sequences come from unstimulated CD8+ T cells sorted from spleen or lymph node cells, collected before transplant. The receptor source for this set is a human donor who was the organ donor for an intestinal transplant. The CDR3 runs from the conserved cysteine through the conserved F or W. Each record gives: CDR3 protein, CDR3 DNA, J gene, V gene, clone size, D gene. D genes are given only for firm matches. Size values are once, few and many counts, or a class for expanded clones, and some rows have none.

CASSFLPGSGSTDTQYF	TGTGCCAGCAGCTTCTTGCCCGGTTCGGGGAGCACAGATACGCAGTATTTT	TRBJ2-3	TRBV7-9	-	-
CASTDALGEQYF	TGTGCCAGCACTGATGCCCTTGGTGAGCAGTACTTC	TRBJ2-7	TRBV5-6	-	-
CASSRAAYQPQHF	TGTGCCAGCAGTCGGGCAGCCTATCAGCCCCAGCATTTT	TRBJ1-5	TRBV28	-	-
CASSPQRGDEQFF	TGTGCCAGCAGCCCCCAGCGGGGGGACGAGCAGTTCTTC	TRBJ2-1	TRBV7-8	-	TRBD2
CASSLQGPYEQYF	TGTGCCAGCAGTCTCCAGGGGCCCTACGAGCAGTACTTC	TRBJ2-7	TRBV27	-	-
CATSSPLETDTQYF	TGTGCCACCAGCAGCCCACTAGAAACAGATACGCAGTATTTT	TRBJ2-3	TRBV15	few	-
CASSQDSPSTDTQYF	TGTGCCAGCAGCCAAGATTCTCCTTCCACAGATACGCAGTATTTT	TRBJ2-3	TRBV4-2	-	-
CASSQEQGPYEQYF	TGCGCCAGCAGCCAAGAACAGGGGCCCTACGAGCAGTACTTC	TRBJ2-7	TRBV4-3	-	TRBD1
CASSHPGASDTEAFF	TGCGCCAGCAGCCACCCAGGGGCGTCGGACACTGAAGCTTTCTTT	TRBJ1-1	TRBV4-3	-	-
CAPVAATGELFF	TGTGCCCCCGTAGCGGCCACCGGGGAGCTGTTTTTT	TRBJ2-2	TRBV7-9	few	-
CASSYSQSGGYYEQYF	TGTGCCAGCAGTTACTCGCAGTCAGGGGGGTACTACGAGCAGTACTTC	TRBJ2-7	TRBV6-6	-	-
CSVQGPGSYEQYF	TGCAGCGTCCAGGGGCCGGGGTCCTACGAGCAGTACTTC	TRBJ2-7	TRBV29-1	-	-
CASGPAGTDTQYF	TGCGCCAGCGGGCCAGCTGGCACAGATACGCAGTATTTT	TRBJ2-3	TRBV5-1	-	-
CASSLSGQGLRSLHF	TGTGCCAGCAGCTTGTCAGGACAGGGCCTTAGGTCCCTCCACTTT	TRBJ1-6	TRBV7-9	-	TRBD1
CASSWRGWANEQFF	TGTGCCAGCAGCTGGAGGGGGTGGGCCAATGAGCAGTTCTTC	TRBJ2-1	TRBV5-8	-	-
CASSLFGDQPQHF	TGTGCCAGCAGCTTGTTCGGTGATCAGCCCCAGCATTTT	TRBJ1-5	TRBV5-8	-	-
CASRGGTGELFF	TGTGCCAGCAGGGGGGGCACCGGGGAGCTGTTTTTT	TRBJ2-2	TRBV6-5	-	-
CASSQPGDLQETQYF	TGTGCCAGCAGCCAACCGGGAGACCTTCAAGAGACCCAGTACTTC	TRBJ2-5	TRBV11-1	-	-
CASGDGGDSYNEQFF	TGTGCCAGCGGGGATGGCGGGGACTCCTACAATGAGCAGTTCTTC	TRBJ2-1	TRBV5-4	-	-
CASSLAAGANQPQHF	TGTGCCAGCAGCTTAGCGGCCGGGGCCAACCAGCCCCAGCATTTT	TRBJ1-5	TRBV7-3	-	-
CASSLIGGGASYEQYF	TGCGCCAGCAGCTTGATAGGCGGGGGGGCATCCTACGAGCAGTACTTC	TRBJ2-7	TRBV5-1	-	TRBD2
CASSPWGDGETQYF	TGTGCCAGCTCACCATGGGGTGATGGGGAGACCCAGTACTTC	TRBJ2-5	TRBV18	-	-
CASSSQGEDEQYF	TGTGCCAGCAGCTCCCAGGGGGAGGACGAGCAGTACTTC	TRBJ2-7	TRBV4-2	once	-
CASSLMGELFF	TGTGCCAGCAGTTTAATGGGGGAGCTGTTTTTT	TRBJ2-2	TRBV27	once	-
CASSQDQIAANYGYTF	TGCGCCAGCAGCCAAGATCAAATCGCGGCTAACTATGGCTACACCTTC	TRBJ1-2	TRBV4-3	-	-
CASSQDLAGYTDTQYF	TGCGCCAGCAGCCAAGATCTAGCGGGGTACACAGATACGCAGTATTTT	TRBJ2-3	TRBV4-1	-	TRBD2
CASSIAGANTGELFF	TGTGCCAGTAGTATTGCCGGGGCGAACACCGGGGAGCTGTTTTTT	TRBJ2-2	TRBV19	-	-
CASSLTLNTEAFF	TGTGCCAGCAGCCTGACACTTAACACTGAAGCTTTCTTT	TRBJ1-1	TRBV4-2	-	-
CASTPLEKGYGYTF	TGTGCCAGCACCCCTTTGGAGAAGGGGTATGGCTACACCTTC	TRBJ1-2	TRBV7-8	-	-
CASSIGGADTQYF	TGTGCCAGTAGTATAGGGGGCGCAGATACGCAGTATTTT	TRBJ2-3	TRBV19	-	-
CASSQVGSYEQYF	TGCGCCAGCAGCCAAGTCGGATCCTACGAGCAGTACTTC	TRBJ2-7	TRBV4-1	-	-
CSVEDPGQNTGELFF	TGCAGCGTTGAAGATCCGGGACAGAACACCGGGGAGCTGTTTTTT	TRBJ2-2	TRBV29-1	-	-
CASSPVWGHDTHGYTF	TGTGCCAGCAGCCCAGTGTGGGGACACGATACTCATGGCTACACCTTC	TRBJ1-2	TRBV11-2	-	-
CASSLEVRDRPYSTDTQYF	TGTGCCAGCAGCTTAGAAGTTCGGGACAGACCCTACAGCACAGATACGCAGTATTTT	TRBJ2-3	TRBV7-4	-	TRBD1
CASWPGLGIDTQYF	TGTGCCAGCTGGCCGGGACTAGGCATCGATACGCAGTATTTT	TRBJ2-3	TRBV6-5	-	TRBD2
CASSFASPAGGEKTQYF	TGTGCCAGCAGCTTCGCCTCTCCAGCGGGGGGCGAGAAGACCCAGTACTTC	TRBJ2-5	TRBV12-1	-	-
CASSLFLTDTQYF	TGTGCCAGCAGCTTGTTCCTCACAGATACGCAGTATTTT	TRBJ2-3	TRBV13	-	-
CSVGGGGWEQYF	TGCAGCGTTGGGGGTGGCGGGTGGGAGCAGTACTTC	TRBJ2-7	TRBV29-1	few	-
CASSLYWRAYEQYF	TGTGCCAGCAGCTTATATTGGAGGGCATACGAGCAGTACTTC	TRBJ2-7	TRBV11-2	once	-
CASSPWVPFTDTQYF	TGTGCCAGCAGCCCTTGGGTCCCGTTCACAGATACGCAGTATTTT	TRBJ2-3	TRBV7-2	-	-
CASSVPLGSGGYYEQYF	TGTGCCAGCAGCGTCCCCCTTGGTAGCGGGGGCTACTACGAGCAGTACTTC	TRBJ2-7	TRBV5-6	few	TRBD2
CASRGVGTQYF	TGCGCCAGCCGCGGGGTAGGTACGCAGTATTTT	TRBJ2-3	TRBV5-1	once	-
CASSLSGSTDTQYF	TGTGCCAGCAGCTTGAGCGGAAGCACAGATACGCAGTATTTT	TRBJ2-3	TRBV7-3	-	-
CASRDFTEAFF	TGTGCCAGCAGGGACTTTACTGAAGCTTTCTTT	TRBJ1-1	TRBV7-9	-	-